The rows below give T cell receptor beta chains drawn from one sample of a study of T cells after yellow fever vaccination. Via MiXCR, TCRdb re-called the 5' RACE reads, giving one row per CDR3 protein. The sample includes 150,000 to 200,000 distinct CDR3 sequences, about 10% of them seen just once. The starting material was CD8+ T cells sorted from PBMCs, obtained 15 days after the yellow fever booster vaccination. The source is a young man who received the YFV17D yellow fever vaccine. The CDR3 runs from the conserved cysteine through the conserved F or W. The order of the fields is clone size, D gene, V gene, J gene, CDR3 DNA, CDR3 protein. A D gene is named only where the DNA matches it firmly. Clone sizes are given selectively: once, few, many, or a class where the clone is expanded.

>-|TRBD1|TRBV4-1|TRBJ2-5
TGCGCCAGCAGCCAAGGCCCGACAGGGGAAGAGACCCAGTACTTC
CASSQGPTGEETQYF
>-|-|TRBV5-1|TRBJ2-5
TGCGCCAGCAGCTCGGATGGGGGAGGAGAGACCCAGTACTTC
CASSSDGGGETQYF
>few|TRBD2|TRBV4-3|TRBJ2-3
TGCGCCAGCAGCCACGGACTAGCGGCGGTCACAGATACGCAGTATTTT
CASSHGLAAVTDTQYF
>many|-|TRBV5-1|TRBJ2-7
TGCGCCAGCAGCTGGACACCGGGACGAAAAGGCCACGAGCAGTACTTC
CASSWTPGRKGHEQYF
>-|-|TRBV7-8|TRBJ2-2
TGTGCCAGCAGCCCGGGAGCGTCAAACACCGGGGAGCTGTTTTTT
CASSPGASNTGELFF
>-|-|TRBV12-3/TRBV12-4|TRBJ1-2
TGTGCCAGCAGTCCGAGGACCAATCGAGGCTATGGCTACACCTTC
CASSPRTNRGYGYTF
>-|-|TRBV20-1|TRBJ1-1
TGCAGTGCTAGAGAGGCGAGGGACATTAACACTGAAGCTTTCTTT
CSAREARDINTEAFF
>-|TRBD1|TRBV7-9|TRBJ2-7
TGTGCCAGCAGTAGGACAGGCAGCTACGAGCAGTACTTC
CASSRTGSYEQYF
>many|-|TRBV7-9|TRBJ2-1
TGTGCCAGCAGCTTACGGGGTGAGCAGTTCTTC
CASSLRGEQFF
>few|TRBD1|TRBV5-4|TRBJ1-2
TGTGCCAGCAGCTCCGGACAGGGGGCTGGCTACACCTTC
CASSSGQGAGYTF
>-|-|TRBV5-6|TRBJ1-1
TGTGCCAGCAGCTTGGGGGGGAAAACTTTCTTT
CASSLGGKTFF
>-|-|TRBV27|TRBJ1-5
TGTGCCAGCAGCTTGCTCGAGAGCCAGCCCCAGCATTTT
CASSLLESQPQHF
>few|-|TRBV4-1|TRBJ2-5
TGCGCCAGCAGCCAAGAGGGGCTAAATGTCGAGACCCAGTACTTC
CASSQEGLNVETQYF
>-|TRBD1|TRBV5-4|TRBJ2-2
TGTGCCAGCAGCCTCCGGGACAGGGGCACCGGGGAGCTGTTTTTT
CASSLRDRGTGELFF
>few|-|TRBV6-2/TRBV6-3|TRBJ2-1
TGTGCCAGCAGTTACGAAGCGTTCGATTACAATGAGCAGTTCTTC
CASSYEAFDYNEQFF
>few|-|TRBV2|TRBJ1-1
TGTGCCAGCAATCCACAGGGCGCGAACACTGAAGCTTTCTTT
CASNPQGANTEAFF
>many|-|TRBV7-8|TRBJ2-2
TGTGCCAGCTCGCAAGGGGGGAACACCGGGGAGCTGTTTTTT
CASSQGGNTGELFF
>few|-|TRBV7-2|TRBJ1-2
TGTGCCAGCAGCTTAGCTGGGACCACCTATGGCTACACCTTC
CASSLAGTTYGYTF
>few|-|TRBV4-1|TRBJ1-5
TGCGCCAGCAGCCCTAGCGTACCTGACACTCGGTCCCAGCATTTT
CASSPSVPDTRSQHF
>-|TRBD2|TRBV6-2/TRBV6-3|TRBJ2-1
TGTGCCAGCAGCTGGACTAGTTCCAATGAGCAGTTCTTC
CASSWTSSNEQFF
>few|-|TRBV4-3|TRBJ2-5
TGCGCCAGCAGCCAATATTATTCCGAGACCCAGTACTTC
CASSQYYSETQYF
>many|-|TRBV5-1|TRBJ2-2
TGCGCCAGCAGCTCCGGTGGGGGCGGCGGGGAGCTGTTTTTT
CASSSGGGGGELFF
>-|TRBD2|TRBV6-1|TRBJ2-3
TGTGCCAGCAGTGAAGTGGAAAGGGGTGTTCTAGCGGGGGGGCTTGGAGATACGCAGTATTTT
CASSEVERGVLAGGLGDTQYF
>-|-|TRBV7-8|TRBJ1-5
TGTGCCAGCAGCTTAGGGGGTTCTAGCAATCAGCCCCAGCATTTT
CASSLGGSSNQPQHF
>many|-|TRBV29-1|TRBJ1-1
TGCAGCGGTTGGTTGGGAAAACCTGAAGCTTTCTTT
CSGWLGKPEAFF
>-|-|TRBV6-5|TRBJ2-4
TGTGCCAGCAGTTACGGGTTACCAGGGGCCAAAAACATTCAGTACTTC
CASSYGLPGAKNIQYF
>-|TRBD2|TRBV7-2|TRBJ2-5
TGTGCCAGCACCCCCCGGTCGGGGGGTTGGGAGACCCAGTACTTC
CASTPRSGGWETQYF
>-|-|TRBV21-1|TRBJ1-1
TGTGCCAGCAGCCAATTGCGTCCCCCGGACACTGAAGCTTTCTTT
CASSQLRPPDTEAFF
>-|-|TRBV10-3|TRBJ2-7
TGTGCCATCAGTGCGGCAGGGGTGGGGATCGAGCAGTACTTC
CAISAAGVGIEQYF
>few|TRBD1|TRBV19|TRBJ2-7
TGTGCCAGTAGTATAACCGCCGGGACAGGATTCTACGAGCAGTACTTC
CASSITAGTGFYEQYF
>few|-|TRBV7-2|TRBJ2-4
TGTGCCAGCAGCTCACTAGCCAAAAACATTCAGTACTTC
CASSSLAKNIQYF
>few|TRBD2|TRBV4-1|TRBJ2-1
TGCGCCAGCAGCCAGGGCCAGACTAGCGGGATCTACAATGAGCAGTTCTTC
CASSQGQTSGIYNEQFF
>few|-|TRBV7-9|TRBJ2-2
TGTGCCAGCAGCGTCTTGGGGAGCGCGAACACCGGGGAGCTGTTTTTT
CASSVLGSANTGELFF
>-|-|TRBV12-3/TRBV12-4|TRBJ2-7
TGTGCCAGCAGTTTGACAGTGTACGAGCAGTACTTC
CASSLTVYEQYF
>few|-|TRBV7-9|TRBJ1-4
TGTGCCAGCAGCTTATGGCAGGGGCCTGAAAAACTGTTTTTT
CASSLWQGPEKLFF
>-|-|TRBV20-1|TRBJ1-5
TGCAGTGCGAGACACAGGGTCGGACAGCCCCAGCATTTT
CSARHRVGQPQHF
>few|-|TRBV4-3|TRBJ2-1
TGCGCCAGCAGCCAAGATTGGACACCCTACAATGAGCAGTTCTTC
CASSQDWTPYNEQFF
>-|-|TRBV6-2/TRBV6-3|TRBJ1-5
TGTGCCAGCAGTTATGGAGGGAGTCAGCCCCAGCATTTT
CASSYGGSQPQHF
>-|-|TRBV14|TRBJ1-1
TGTGCCAGCACCCCGTGGACTTTGGGAGCGAACACTGAAGCTTTCTTT
CASTPWTLGANTEAFF
>-|-|TRBV7-2|TRBJ2-5
TGTGCCAGCAGCTTAATTTCAAGGGGGGAAGAGACCCAGTACTTC
CASSLISRGEETQYF
>many|-|TRBV27|TRBJ2-3
TGTGCCAGCAGTCCCCCCCCAGCCCTCGACAGCACAGATACGCAGTATTTT
CASSPPPALDSTDTQYF
>-|TRBD1|TRBV18|TRBJ2-5
TGTGCCAGCTCACCAGAAAAACCGGGACAGGGATTAGAGACCCAGTACTTC
CASSPEKPGQGLETQYF
>few|-|TRBV7-9|TRBJ1-4
TGTGCCAGCAGCTTGGGTGGTGCAAAACTGTTTTTT
CASSLGGAKLFF
>-|-|TRBV4-1|TRBJ2-7
TGCGCCAGCAGCCAGGGTGAAGAGCAGTACTTC
CASSQGEEQYF
>few|-|TRBV24-1|TRBJ1-5
TGTGCCACCAGTGGTTTGACGGTCGCCGGGCCCCAGCATTTT
CATSGLTVAGPQHF
>many|-|TRBV28|TRBJ2-5
TGTGCCAGCAGTCTTGGACTGCAGGGACCGGGGACCCAGTACTTC
CASSLGLQGPGTQYF
>few|-|TRBV4-2|TRBJ1-4
TGTGCCAGCAGCCAAGATCCGTCGACAGCAACTAATGAAAAACTGTTTTTT
CASSQDPSTATNEKLFF